This T cell receptor beta chain is drawn from a study of early stage breast cancer tumors. Clones were sequenced by immunoSEQ multiplex PCR, and TCRdb holds only the in-frame ones, with some missing. The sample holds 40,000 to 60,000 clones, approximately 78% seen once. This receptor was taken from a person between 35 and 49 years old with breast cancer. Material: blood.

As DNA, the CDR3 is TGTGCCAGCAGCCCCCAACAGTGGGGTTCCGACACTGAAGCTTTCTTT. The encoded protein is CASSPQQWGSDTEAFF. This chain links TRBV7-9 with TRBJ1-1; D ambiguous. The V end lost 5 bases, the J end lost 3 bases, and 19 bases lay between the germline ends. There are 16 residues in the CDR3. CDR1 is SEHNR and CDR2 is FQNEAQ in the germline V gene (reference sequence).